What follows is one T cell receptor beta chain and its context. Its specificity is unknown. A multiplex PCR was run with 60 Vbeta primers and 13 Jbeta primers. TCRdb's table, derived via immunoSEQ multiplex PCR, lists solely in-frame clones and lacks some. The sample yields around 220,000 clones, under 80% seen once. This record belongs to a study of cytomegalovirus exposure and HLA in healthy donors. General study findings and limits: The investigators catalogued 164 TCR beta chains as cytomegalovirus-associated. TCR association rates varied by HLA locus in a later analysis, with DRB1 highest and HLA-C lowest. Sequencing probably produced one cluster of sequence variants that were highly shared. Earlier analysis found most TCR beta V segments productive about 87% or about 30% of the time.

Germline values: CDR1 SGHDT, CDR2 YYEEEE. The CDR3 loop spans 13 amino acids. V gave up 4 bases and J gave up 4 bases, with 10 bases separating them. The sequence came from a girl aged 2-10 years in good health and CMV-seronegative. The V and J genes are TRBV5-6 and TRBJ2-3, with D unclear. Sequenced material: PBMCs. This CDR3 reads CASSPDSADTQYF. DNA for the CDR3: TGTGCCAGCAGCCCCGACTCCGCAGATACGCAGTATTTT.